Sequencing of this T cell receptor beta chain was carried out in a study of post-analysis software for immune sequencing data. V was trimmed by 2 bases and J by 1 base, leaving 11 bases between them. The CDR3 runs 15 residues. Study outcomes and limitations: A handful of TRBV segments, including TRBV5-6, TRBV5-1 and TRBV20-1, were more frequent in patients than controls.

Carried by the TCR beta cDNA libraries were unique molecular identifiers. Via MiXCR, TCRdb re-called the PCR reads, giving one row per CDR3 protein. The data contain fewer than 600,000 distinct CDR3 sequences, roughly 45% of them singletons. In its sample, this clonotype was seen a few times. Its target is not known. The chain employs TRBV12-3 or TRBV12-4 and TRBJ1-1; a weak D match, TRBD1 (5 bases). The TCR comes from a girl aged 10 to 17 with multiple sclerosis. Sequencing input: blood. The CDR3 protein is CASSLRGPGNTEAFF. In nucleotides, the CDR3 is TGTGCCAGCAGTTTAAGGGGTCCGGGGAACACTGAAGCTTTCTTT.